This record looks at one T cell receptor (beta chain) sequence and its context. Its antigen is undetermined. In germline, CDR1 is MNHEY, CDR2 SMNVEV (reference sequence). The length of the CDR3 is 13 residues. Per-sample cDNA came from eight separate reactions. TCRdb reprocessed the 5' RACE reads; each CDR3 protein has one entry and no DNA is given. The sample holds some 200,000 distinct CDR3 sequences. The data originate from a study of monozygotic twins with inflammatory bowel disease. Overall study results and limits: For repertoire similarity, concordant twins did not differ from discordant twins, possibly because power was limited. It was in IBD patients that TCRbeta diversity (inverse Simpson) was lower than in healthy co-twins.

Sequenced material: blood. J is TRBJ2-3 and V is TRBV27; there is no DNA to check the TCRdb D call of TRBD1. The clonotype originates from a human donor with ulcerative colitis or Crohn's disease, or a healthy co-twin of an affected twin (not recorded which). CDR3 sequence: CASGTLKGDTQYF.